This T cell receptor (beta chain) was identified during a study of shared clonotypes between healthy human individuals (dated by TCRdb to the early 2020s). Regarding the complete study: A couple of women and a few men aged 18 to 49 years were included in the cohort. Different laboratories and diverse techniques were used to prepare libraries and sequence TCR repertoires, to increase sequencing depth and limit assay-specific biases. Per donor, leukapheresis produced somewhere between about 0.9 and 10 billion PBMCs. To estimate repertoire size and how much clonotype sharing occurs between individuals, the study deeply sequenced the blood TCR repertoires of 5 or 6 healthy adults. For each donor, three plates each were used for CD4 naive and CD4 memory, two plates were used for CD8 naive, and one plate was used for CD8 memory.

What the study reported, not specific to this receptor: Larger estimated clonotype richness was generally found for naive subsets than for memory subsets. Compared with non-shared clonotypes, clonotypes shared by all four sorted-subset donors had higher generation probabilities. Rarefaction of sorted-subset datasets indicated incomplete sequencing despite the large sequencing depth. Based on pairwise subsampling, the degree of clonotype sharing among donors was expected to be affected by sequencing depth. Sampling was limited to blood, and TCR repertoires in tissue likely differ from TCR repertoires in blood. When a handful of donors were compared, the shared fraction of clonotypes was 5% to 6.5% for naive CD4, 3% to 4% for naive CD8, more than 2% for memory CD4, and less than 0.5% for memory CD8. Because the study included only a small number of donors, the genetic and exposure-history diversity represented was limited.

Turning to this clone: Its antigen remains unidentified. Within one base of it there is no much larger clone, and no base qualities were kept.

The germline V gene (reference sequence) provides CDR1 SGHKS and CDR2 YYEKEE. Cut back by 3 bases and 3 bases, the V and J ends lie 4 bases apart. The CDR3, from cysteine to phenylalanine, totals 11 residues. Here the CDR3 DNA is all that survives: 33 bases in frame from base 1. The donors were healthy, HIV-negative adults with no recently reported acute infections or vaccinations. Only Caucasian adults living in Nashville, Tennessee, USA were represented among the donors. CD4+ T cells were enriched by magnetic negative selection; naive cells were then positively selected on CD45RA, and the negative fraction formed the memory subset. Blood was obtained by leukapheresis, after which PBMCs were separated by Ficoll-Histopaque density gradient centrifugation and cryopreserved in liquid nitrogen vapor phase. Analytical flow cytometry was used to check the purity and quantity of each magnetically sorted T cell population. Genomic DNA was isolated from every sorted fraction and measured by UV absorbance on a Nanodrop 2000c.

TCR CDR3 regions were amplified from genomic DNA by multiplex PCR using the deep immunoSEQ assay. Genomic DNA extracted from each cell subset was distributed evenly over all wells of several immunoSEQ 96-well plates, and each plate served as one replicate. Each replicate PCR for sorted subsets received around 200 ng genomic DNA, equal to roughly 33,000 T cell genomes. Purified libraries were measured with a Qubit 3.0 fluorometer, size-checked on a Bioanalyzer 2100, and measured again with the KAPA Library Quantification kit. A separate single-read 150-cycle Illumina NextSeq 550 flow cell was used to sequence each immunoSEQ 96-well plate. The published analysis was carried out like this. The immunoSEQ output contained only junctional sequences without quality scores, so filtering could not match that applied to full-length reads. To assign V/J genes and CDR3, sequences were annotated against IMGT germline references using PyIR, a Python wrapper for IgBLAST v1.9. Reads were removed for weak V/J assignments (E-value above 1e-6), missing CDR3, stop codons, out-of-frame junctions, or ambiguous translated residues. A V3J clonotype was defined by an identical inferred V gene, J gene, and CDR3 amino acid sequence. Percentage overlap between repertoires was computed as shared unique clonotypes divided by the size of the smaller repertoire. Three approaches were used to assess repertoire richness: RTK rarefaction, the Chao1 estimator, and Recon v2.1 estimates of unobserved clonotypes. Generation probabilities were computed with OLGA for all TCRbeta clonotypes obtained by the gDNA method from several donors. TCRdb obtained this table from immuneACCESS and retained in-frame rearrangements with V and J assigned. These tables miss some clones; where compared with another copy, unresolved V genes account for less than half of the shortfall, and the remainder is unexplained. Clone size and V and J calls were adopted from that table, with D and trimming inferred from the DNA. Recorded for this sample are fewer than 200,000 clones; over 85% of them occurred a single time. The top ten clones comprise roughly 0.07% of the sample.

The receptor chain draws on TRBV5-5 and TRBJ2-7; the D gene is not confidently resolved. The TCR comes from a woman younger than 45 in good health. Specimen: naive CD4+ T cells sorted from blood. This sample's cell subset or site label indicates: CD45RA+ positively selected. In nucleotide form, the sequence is TGTGCCAGCAGCTCGGGCTACGAGCAGTACTTC. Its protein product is CASSSGYEQYF.